This record concerns one TCR beta chain sequence. Its specificity is not known. This entry comes from a study of T cell responses to AZD1222 COVID-19 vaccine. Study background: Investigators merged groups given second doses at roughly 4 or roughly 12 weeks.

General study results and limits: Regions 160-218 and 743-854 dominated among vaccine-associated CD4 TCRs spanning spike. With two AZD1222 doses given, Spike-specific TCR breadth and depth both rose. White British ancestry dominated among donors, who included more females, and clonal diversity was possibly underestimated.

The assay was immunoSEQ multiplex PCR, and TCRdb's table has in-frame clones only and misses some. The table shows 120,000 or so clones, with about 85% occurring only once. The CDR3 covers 13 residues. V was trimmed by 0 bases and J by 10 bases, leaving 7 bases between them. In germline, CDR1 is SGHAT, CDR2 FQNNGV. The sequencing here drew on peripheral blood, taken on day 0 of AZD1222 vaccination. The chain carries TRBV11-2 and TRBJ1-6; D call uncertain. The receptor was isolated from an adult in good health. The CDR3 loop reads CASSLDLRSPLHF. Here the CDR3 DNA reads TGTGCCAGCAGCTTAGATTTGCGCTCACCCCTCCACTTT.